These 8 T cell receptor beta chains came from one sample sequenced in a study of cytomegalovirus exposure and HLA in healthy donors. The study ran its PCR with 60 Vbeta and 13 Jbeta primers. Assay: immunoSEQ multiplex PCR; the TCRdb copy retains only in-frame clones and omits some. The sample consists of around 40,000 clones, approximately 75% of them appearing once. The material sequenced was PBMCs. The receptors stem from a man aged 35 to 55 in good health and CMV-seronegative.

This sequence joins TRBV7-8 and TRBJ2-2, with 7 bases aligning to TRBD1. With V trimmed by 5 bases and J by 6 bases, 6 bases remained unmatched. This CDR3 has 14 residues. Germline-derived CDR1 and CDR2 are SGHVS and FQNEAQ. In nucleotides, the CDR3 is TGTGCCAGCAGCCCCCGGGACAGCCCCGGGGAGCTGTTTTTT. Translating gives CASSPRDSPGELFF. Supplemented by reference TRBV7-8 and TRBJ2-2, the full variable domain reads GAGVSQSPRYKVAKRGQDVALRCDPISGHVSLFWYQQALGQGPEFLTYFQNEAQLDKSGLPSDRFFAERPEGSVSTLKIQRTQQEDSAVYLCASSPRDSPGELFFGEGSRLTVL.

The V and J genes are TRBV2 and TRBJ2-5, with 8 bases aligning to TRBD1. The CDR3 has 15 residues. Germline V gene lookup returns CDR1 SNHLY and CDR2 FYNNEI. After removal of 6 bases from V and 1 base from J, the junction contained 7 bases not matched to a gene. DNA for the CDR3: TGTGCCAGCAGCGACAGGGGAGGCGCCCAAGAGACCCAGTACTTC. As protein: CASSDRGGAQETQYF.

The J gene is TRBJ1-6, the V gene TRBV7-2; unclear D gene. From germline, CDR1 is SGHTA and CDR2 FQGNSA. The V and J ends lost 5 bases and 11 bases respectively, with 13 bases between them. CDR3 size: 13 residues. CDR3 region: CASSPQALTPLHF. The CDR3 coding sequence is TGTGCCAGCAGCCCCCAAGCACTCACACCCCTCCACTTT.

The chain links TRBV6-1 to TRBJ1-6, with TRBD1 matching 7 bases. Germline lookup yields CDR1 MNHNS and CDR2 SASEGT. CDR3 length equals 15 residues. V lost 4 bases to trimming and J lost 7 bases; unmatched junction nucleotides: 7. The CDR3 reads CASSVMGQQNSPLHF. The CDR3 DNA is TGTGCCAGCAGTGTTATGGGACAGCAAAATTCACCCCTCCACTTT.

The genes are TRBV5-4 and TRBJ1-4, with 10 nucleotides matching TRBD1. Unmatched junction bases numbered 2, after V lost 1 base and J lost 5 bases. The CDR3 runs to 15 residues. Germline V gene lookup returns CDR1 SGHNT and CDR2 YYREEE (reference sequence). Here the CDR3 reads CASSLPGQGNEKLFF. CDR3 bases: TGTGCCAGCAGCTTGCCGGGACAGGGGAATGAAAAACTGTTTTTT.

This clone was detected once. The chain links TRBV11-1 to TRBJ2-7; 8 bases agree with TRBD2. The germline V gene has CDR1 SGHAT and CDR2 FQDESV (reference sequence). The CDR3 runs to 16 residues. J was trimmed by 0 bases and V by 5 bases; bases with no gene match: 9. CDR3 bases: TGTGCCAGCAGCCCTACTAGCGGTCAGAGCTCCTACGAGCAGTACTTC. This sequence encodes CASSPTSGQSSYEQYF.

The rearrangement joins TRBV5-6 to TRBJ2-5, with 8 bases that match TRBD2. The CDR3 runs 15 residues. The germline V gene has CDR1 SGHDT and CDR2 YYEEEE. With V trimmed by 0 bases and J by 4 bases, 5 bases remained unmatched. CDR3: CASSLAGGGLETQYF. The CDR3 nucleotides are TGTGCCAGCAGCTTGGCGGGGGGGGGCCTAGAGACCCAGTACTTC.

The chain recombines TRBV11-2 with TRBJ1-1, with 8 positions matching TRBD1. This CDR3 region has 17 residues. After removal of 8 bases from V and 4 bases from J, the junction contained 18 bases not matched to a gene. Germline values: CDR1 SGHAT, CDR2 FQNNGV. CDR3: CASLPLRSGGGGTEAFF. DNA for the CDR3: TGTGCCAGCCTTCCTTTAAGGTCAGGGGGCGGGGGCACTGAAGCTTTCTTT.